The 2 T cell receptor beta chains listed next were all sequenced from one sample in a study. TCRdb fed the 5' RACE reads into MiXCR, producing one record per CDR3 protein. The sample records roughly 54,000 distinct CDR3 sequences, about 15% being singletons. Material: naive CD4+ T cells sorted from blood. Subset here: naive CD4+ T cells, CD4+CD45RA+CD25-. These receptors all stem from a female donor with breast cancer.

This clonotype was recorded only once. A read error may be the cause here, since a much bigger clone is one base away. The chain employs TRBV29-1 and TRBJ2-2; 7 nucleotides line up with TRBD1. CDR1 and CDR2 from the germline V gene are SQVTM and ANQGSEA. V was clipped by 7 bases and J by 3 bases; unmatched bases: 8. The CDR3 loop spans 14 amino acids. CDR3 region: CSAGPGQHTGELFF. CDR3 nucleotides: TGCAGCGCTGGCCCGGGACAGCACACCGGGGAGCTGTTTTTT.

A few counts support this clonotype. This chain links TRBV5-1 with TRBJ2-7, with no clear D. V gave up 1 base and J gave up 0 bases, with 11 bases separating them. The CDR3 contains 15 residues. Per the germline V gene, CDR1 is SGHRS and CDR2 is YFSETQ. Here the CDR3 reads CASSLFGSSSYEQYF. The CDR3 region has the DNA TGCGCCAGCAGCTTGTTCGGGTCGAGCTCCTACGAGCAGTACTTC.